This TCR beta chain was identified in a study of regulatory T cells in long-lasting Graves disease (dated by TCRdb to 2020 to 2022). About the study as a whole: Persistent Graves' disease was defined as antithyroid drug treatment for over 5 years with persistently positive TSH receptor autoantibodies. A total of some 35 samples underwent TCR sequencing, from roughly 13 patients with persistent Graves' disease and 20 or so patients with newly diagnosed Graves' disease. The study was conducted in China and was registered as a clinical trial. Persistent Graves' disease patients were compared with newly diagnosed Graves' disease patients by peripheral blood TCR sequencing and RNA sequencing. In the clinical cohort, patients with persistent Graves' disease had used antithyroid drugs for an average of about 10.3 years. General findings and caveats noted by the study authors: More public clonotypes were shared among persistent patients (approximately 3,000) than among newly diagnosed patients (more than 900). Persistent Graves' disease patients showed lower TCR Shannon entropy and fewer highly expanded clones than newly diagnosed patients, suggesting clonal expansion. The study examined only peripheral blood because the primary lesion, thyroid tissue, could not be accessed. Sequencing and analysis were restricted to the TCR beta chain. TRBV28, TRBJ1-2 and TRBJ2-5 were preferentially used in persistent disease, while TRBV20-1 and TRBJ2-1 were favored in newly diagnosed disease. The authors noted that the small sample size was a limitation that may lower accuracy.

This clonotype has a handful of counts. There is no known antigen for this receptor. No much larger clone exists at a distance of one base, and base qualities are not known. Receptor libraries were prepared by multiplex PCR. The run used an Illumina HiSeq 4000. CDR3 regions were amplified by Arm-PCR with iRepertoire HTBI primers to construct TCR beta libraries. PCR products were gel purified before sequencing. The original pipeline was this. Gene usage analysis of CDR3 amino acid clonotypes used the roughly 60 TRBV and 14 to 15 TRBJ segments found across samples. COPE and FqMerger were used to merge filtered high-quality paired reads into contigs. BLAST was used to align contigs to IMGT TRBV, TRBD and TRBJ reference genes, and CDR3 was defined according to IMGT. Any clonotype with a frequency above 0.1% was classified as a highly expanded clone. Shannon entropy served as the measure of repertoire diversity, while the Gini coefficient captured V-J evenness. A clonotype was considered public if more than one individual shared it. TCRdb handled the public reads itself, with Q25 trimming in fastp and clone calling in MiXCR, and kept productive beta chains. Rows merge per CDR3 protein into single entries with the most common DNA and genes. Clone size and V and J calls follow TCRdb, not the original study. The table for this sample lists under 450,000 distinct CDR3 sequences; about 20% of them were counted only once. The ten top clones hold roughly 30% of the sample.

Reading the germline V gene gives CDR1 SGHDT and CDR2 YYEEEE. Including cysteine and phenylalanine, the CDR3 has 15 amino acids. The only DNA kept is the CDR3, 45 bases in frame from the first base. V trim: 4 bases; J trim: 5 bases; unmatched bases: 8. The sample's time point label, decoded: persistent/refractory GD, antithyroid drugs over 5 years with positive TRAb. RNA was extracted from PBMCs in TRIzol for both TCR sequencing and RNA sequencing. Graves' disease was diagnosed according to American Thyroid Association guidelines. Patients for the study were recruited at an endocrinology department in Xi'an, China. Each patient gave approximately 9.7 milliliters of peripheral blood, collected in an EDTA anticoagulant tube. PBMCs were isolated by Ficoll Paque Plus density gradient separation without further T cell sorting. An Agilent 2100 Bioanalyzer and agarose gel were used to check RNA quality, and a NanoDrop 2000 was used to measure RNA concentration.

Recombination linked TRBV5-6 to TRBJ2-5; TRBD1 matches 10 bases in the middle. The clonotype comes from a female donor with Graves disease. The sequencing here drew on peripheral blood mononuclear cells (PBMCs), taken when the disease was refractory, from a patient treated with antithyroid drugs. Here the CDR3 is given as CASSVPGQGRETQYF. Here is the DNA: TGTGCCAGCAGCGTACCGGGACAGGGGAGGGAGACCCAGTACTTC. With the portions outside the CDR3 filled from the reference TRBV5-6 and TRBJ2-5 genes, the complete variable region becomes DAGVTQSPTHLIKTRGQQVTLRCSPKSGHDTVSWYQQALGQGPQFIFQYYEEEERQRGNFPDRFSGHQFPNYSSELNVNALLLGDSALYLCASSVPGQGRETQYFGPGTRLLVL.